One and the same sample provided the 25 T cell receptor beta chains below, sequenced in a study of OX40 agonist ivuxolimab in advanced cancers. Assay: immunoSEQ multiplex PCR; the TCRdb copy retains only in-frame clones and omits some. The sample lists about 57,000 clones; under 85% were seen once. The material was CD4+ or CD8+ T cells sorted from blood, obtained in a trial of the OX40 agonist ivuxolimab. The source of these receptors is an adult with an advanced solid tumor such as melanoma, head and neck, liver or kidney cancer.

The CDR3 nucleotides are TGTGCCAGCAGCTTCGAGGACAGGGGGGGAAACACCATATATTTT. Encoded protein: CASSFEDRGGNTIYF. This chain links TRBV7-2 with TRBJ1-3; TRBD1 aligns across 10 bases. CDR1 is SGHTA and CDR2 is FQGNSA in the germline V gene. After removal of 3 bases from V and 4 bases from J, the junction contained 3 bases not matched to a gene. The CDR3 has 15 residues.

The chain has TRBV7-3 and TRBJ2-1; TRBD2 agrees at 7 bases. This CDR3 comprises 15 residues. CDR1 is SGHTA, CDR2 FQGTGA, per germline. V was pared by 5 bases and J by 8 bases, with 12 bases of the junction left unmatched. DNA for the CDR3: TGTGCCAGCAGCCCCCAACCGGGACTAAGGGATGAGCAGTTCTTC. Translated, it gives CASSPQPGLRDEQFF.

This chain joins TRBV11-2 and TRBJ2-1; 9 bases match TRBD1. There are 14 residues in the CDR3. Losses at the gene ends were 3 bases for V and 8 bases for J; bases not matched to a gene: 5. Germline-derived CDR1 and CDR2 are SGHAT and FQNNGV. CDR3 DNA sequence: TGTGCCAGCAGCTTGAGGACAGGGGCCCATGAGCAGTTCTTC. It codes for CASSLRTGAHEQFF.

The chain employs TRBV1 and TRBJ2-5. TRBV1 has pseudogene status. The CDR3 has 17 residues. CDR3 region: CTSSQEDWGTIQETQYF. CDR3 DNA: TGCACCAGCAGCCAAGAAGATTGGGGAACCATTCAAGAGACCCAGTACTTC.

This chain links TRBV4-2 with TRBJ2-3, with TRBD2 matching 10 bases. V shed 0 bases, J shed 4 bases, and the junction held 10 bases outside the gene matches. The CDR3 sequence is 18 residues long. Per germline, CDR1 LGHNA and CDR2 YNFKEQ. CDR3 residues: CASSQDVSSGREADTQYF. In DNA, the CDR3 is TGTGCCAGCAGCCAAGATGTTTCGAGCGGGAGGGAGGCAGATACGCAGTATTTT.

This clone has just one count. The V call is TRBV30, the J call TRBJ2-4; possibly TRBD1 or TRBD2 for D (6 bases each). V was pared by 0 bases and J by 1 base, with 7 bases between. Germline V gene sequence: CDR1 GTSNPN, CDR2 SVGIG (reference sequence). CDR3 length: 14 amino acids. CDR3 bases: TGTGCCTGGAGTGTAGGGGGGGCCAAAAACATTCAGTACTTC. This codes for CAWSVGGAKNIQYF.

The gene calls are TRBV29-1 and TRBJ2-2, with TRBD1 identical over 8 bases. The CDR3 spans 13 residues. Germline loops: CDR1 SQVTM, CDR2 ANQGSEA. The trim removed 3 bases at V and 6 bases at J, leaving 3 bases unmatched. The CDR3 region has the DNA TGCAGCGTTGAGCAGGGGGCGGCCGGGGAGCTGTTTTTT. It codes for CSVEQGAAGELFF.

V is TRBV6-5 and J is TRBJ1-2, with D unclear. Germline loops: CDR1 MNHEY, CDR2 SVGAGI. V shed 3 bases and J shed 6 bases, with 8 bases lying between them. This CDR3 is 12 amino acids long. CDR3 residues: CASSYLGNGYTF. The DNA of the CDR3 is TGTGCCAGCAGTTATTTGGGGAATGGCTACACCTTC.

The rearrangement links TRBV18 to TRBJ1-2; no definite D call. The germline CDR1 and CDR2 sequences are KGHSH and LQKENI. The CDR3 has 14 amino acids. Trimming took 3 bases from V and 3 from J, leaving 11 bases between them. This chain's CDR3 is CASSPAQEHYGYTF. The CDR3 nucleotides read TGTGCCAGCTCACCCGCCCAGGAACACTATGGCTACACCTTC.

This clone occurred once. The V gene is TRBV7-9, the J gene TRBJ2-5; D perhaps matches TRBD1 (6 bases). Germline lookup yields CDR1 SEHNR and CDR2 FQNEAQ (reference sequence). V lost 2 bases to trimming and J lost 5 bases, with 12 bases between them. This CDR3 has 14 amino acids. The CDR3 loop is CASSLSQGWETQYF. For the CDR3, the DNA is TGTGCCAGCAGCTTAAGTCAGGGGTGGGAGACCCAGTACTTC.

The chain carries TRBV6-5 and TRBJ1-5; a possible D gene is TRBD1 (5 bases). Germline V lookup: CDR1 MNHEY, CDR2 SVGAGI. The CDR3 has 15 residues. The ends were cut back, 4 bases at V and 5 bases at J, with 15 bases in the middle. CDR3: CASSSSQGDDQPQHF. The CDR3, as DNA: TGTGCCAGCAGTTCATCCCAGGGCGACGATCAGCCCCAGCATTTT.

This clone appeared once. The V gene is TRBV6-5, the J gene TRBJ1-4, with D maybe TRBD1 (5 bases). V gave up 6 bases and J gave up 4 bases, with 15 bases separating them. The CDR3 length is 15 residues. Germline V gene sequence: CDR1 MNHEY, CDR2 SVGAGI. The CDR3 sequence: CASRATGRLNEKLFF. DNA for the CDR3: TGTGCCAGCAGAGCGACGGGACGGCTTAATGAAAAACTGTTTTTT.

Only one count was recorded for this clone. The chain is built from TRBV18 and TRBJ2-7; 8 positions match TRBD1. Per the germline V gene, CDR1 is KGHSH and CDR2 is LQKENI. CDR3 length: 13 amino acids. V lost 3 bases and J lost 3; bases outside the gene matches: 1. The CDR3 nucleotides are TGTGCCAGCTCACCGGGACAGGACTACGAGCAGTACTTC. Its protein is CASSPGQDYEQYF.

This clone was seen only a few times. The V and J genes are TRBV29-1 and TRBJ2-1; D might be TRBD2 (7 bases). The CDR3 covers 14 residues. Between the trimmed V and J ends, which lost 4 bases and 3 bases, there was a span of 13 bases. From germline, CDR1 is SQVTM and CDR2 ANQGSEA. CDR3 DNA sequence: TGCAGCGTTGGAGGGGGGGGCGGCTACAATGAGCAGTTCTTC. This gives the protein CSVGGGGGYNEQFF.

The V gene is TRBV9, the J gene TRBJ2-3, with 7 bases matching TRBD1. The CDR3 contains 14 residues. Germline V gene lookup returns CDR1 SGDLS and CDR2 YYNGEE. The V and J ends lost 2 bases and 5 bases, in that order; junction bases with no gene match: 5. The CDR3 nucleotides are TGTGCCAGCAGCGTCCTAGGGGGCAAAGATACGCAGTATTTT. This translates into CASSVLGGKDTQYF.

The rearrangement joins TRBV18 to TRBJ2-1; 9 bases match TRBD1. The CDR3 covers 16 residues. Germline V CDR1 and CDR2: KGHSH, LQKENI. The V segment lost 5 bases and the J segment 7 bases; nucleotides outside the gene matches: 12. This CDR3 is CASSSGLTGGINEQFF. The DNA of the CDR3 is TGTGCCAGCTCATCAGGCCTCACAGGGGGCATAAATGAGCAGTTCTTC.

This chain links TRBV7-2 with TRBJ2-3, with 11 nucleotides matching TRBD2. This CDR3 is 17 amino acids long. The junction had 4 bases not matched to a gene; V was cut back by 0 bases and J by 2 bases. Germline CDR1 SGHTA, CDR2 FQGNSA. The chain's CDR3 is CASSLAPSGGLTDTQYF. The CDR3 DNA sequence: TGTGCCAGCAGCTTAGCGCCTAGCGGGGGGCTCACAGATACGCAGTATTTT.

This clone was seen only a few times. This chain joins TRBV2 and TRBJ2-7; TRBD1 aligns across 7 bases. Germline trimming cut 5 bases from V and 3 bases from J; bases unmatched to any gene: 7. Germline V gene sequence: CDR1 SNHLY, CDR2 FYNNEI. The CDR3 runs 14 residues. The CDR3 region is CASSLGTAHYEQYF. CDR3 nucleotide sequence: TGTGCCAGCAGTCTCGGGACAGCGCACTACGAGCAGTACTTC.

In DNA, the CDR3 is TGTGCCTGGAGTGAGGGACTAGCGGGAGTAGGAGATACGCAGTATTTT. Translating gives CAWSEGLAGVGDTQYF. The chain carries TRBV30 and TRBJ2-3; the match to TRBD2 covers 14 bases. CDR3 length equals 16 residues. The V segment lost 1 base and the J segment 5 bases; nucleotides outside the gene matches: 5. Per the germline V gene, CDR1 is GTSNPN and CDR2 is SVGIG (reference sequence).

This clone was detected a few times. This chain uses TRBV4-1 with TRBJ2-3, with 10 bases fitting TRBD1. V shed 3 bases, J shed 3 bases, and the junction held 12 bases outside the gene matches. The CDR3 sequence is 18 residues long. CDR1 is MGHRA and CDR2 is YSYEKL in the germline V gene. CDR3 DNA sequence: TGCGCCAGCAGCCATCACCCCCGGACAGGGGGACGTACAGATACGCAGTATTTT. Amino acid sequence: CASSHHPRTGGRTDTQYF.

The CDR3 protein is CASSLQGSGNTIYF. The CDR3 DNA reads TGCGCCAGCAGCTTACAGGGATCTGGAAACACCATATATTTT. The chain recombines TRBV5-1 with TRBJ1-3, with a possible D match to TRBD1 (6 bases). The V end lost 2 bases, the J end lost 1 base, and 7 bases lay between the germline ends. Looked up from germline, CDR1 is SGHRS and CDR2 is YFSETQ. This CDR3 has 14 residues.

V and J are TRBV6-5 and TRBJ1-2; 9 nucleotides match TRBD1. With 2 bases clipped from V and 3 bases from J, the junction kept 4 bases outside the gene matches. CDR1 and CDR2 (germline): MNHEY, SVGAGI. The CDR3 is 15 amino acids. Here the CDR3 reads CASSYPTGGDYGYTF. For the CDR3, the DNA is TGTGCCAGCAGTTACCCGACAGGGGGGGACTATGGCTACACCTTC.

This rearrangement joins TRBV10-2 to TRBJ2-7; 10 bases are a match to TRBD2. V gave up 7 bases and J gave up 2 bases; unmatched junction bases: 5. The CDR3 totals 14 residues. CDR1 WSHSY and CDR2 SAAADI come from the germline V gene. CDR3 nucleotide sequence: TGCGCCAGCAAACCCAGCGGGGGGGCCTACGAGCAGTACTTC. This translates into CASKPSGGAYEQYF.

CDR3 DNA sequence: TGCGCCAGCAGCATTAACAGACGGACTAGCACAGATACGCAGTATTTT. Translated, it gives CASSINRRTSTDTQYF. The chain joins TRBV5-1 to TRBJ2-3; tentatively, D is TRBD2 (5 bases). Trimming removed 4 bases at V and 0 bases at J, with 15 bases between. The CDR3 runs to 16 residues. CDR1 and CDR2 from the germline V gene are SGHRS and YFSETQ. The full variable domain, completed using reference TRBV5-1 and TRBJ2-3, is KAGVTQTPRYLIKTRGQQVTLSCSPISGHRSVSWYQQTPGQGLQFLFEYFSETQRNKGNFPGRFSGRQFSNSRSEMNVSTLELGDSALYLCASSINRRTSTDTQYFGPGTRLTVL.

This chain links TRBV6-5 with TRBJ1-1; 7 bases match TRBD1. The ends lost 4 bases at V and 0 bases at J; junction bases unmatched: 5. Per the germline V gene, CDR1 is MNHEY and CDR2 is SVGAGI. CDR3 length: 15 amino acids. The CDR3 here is CASSSRDSLNTEAFF. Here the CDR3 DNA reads TGTGCCAGCAGTTCGCGGGACAGCCTGAACACTGAAGCTTTCTTT.